The 19 T cell receptor beta chains given below trace back to one sample, sequenced in a study of cytomegalovirus exposure and HLA in healthy donors. PCR involved 60 Vbeta and 13 Jbeta primers. The table came from immunoSEQ multiplex PCR; TCRdb's copy has only in-frame clones and leaves some out. The sample yields roughly 130,000 clones, 82% seen once. What was sequenced was PBMCs. The receptors come from a boy aged 10-17 years in good health and CMV-seronegative.

The rearrangement uses TRBV6-4 and TRBJ2-1; 9 bases match TRBD1. Germline trimming cut 5 bases from V and 9 bases from J; bases unmatched to any gene: 5. The length of the CDR3 is 13 residues. Looked up from germline, CDR1 is MRHNA and CDR2 is SNTAGT. The CDR3: CASSTTGGSEQFF. The DNA for the CDR3 is TGTGCCAGCAGTACGACAGGGGGGTCTGAGCAGTTCTTC.

This sequence joins TRBV5-1 and TRBJ2-2; tentative D call: TRBD1 (6 bases). The CDR3 runs 15 residues. Germline CDR1 is SGHRS and CDR2 is YFSETQ. Trimming cost V 0 bases and J 3 bases, with 9 bases left between them. CDR3 bases: TGCGCCAGCAGCTTGGACAGGGCTTACACCGGGGAGCTGTTTTTT. This sequence encodes CASSLDRAYTGELFF.

The chain employs TRBV27 and TRBJ2-7, with 12 nucleotides matching TRBD2. Trimming took 6 bases from V and 2 from J; bases not matched to a gene: 2. The CDR3 consists of 14 residues. The germline V gene has CDR1 MNHEY and CDR2 SMNVEV (reference sequence). CDR3 region: CASRGLAGTYEQYF. As DNA, the CDR3 is TGTGCCAGCAGAGGACTAGCGGGAACCTACGAGCAGTACTTC.

The rearrangement joins TRBV7-2 to TRBJ1-2; 10 bases are shared with TRBD1. Trimming removed 5 bases from V and 4 bases from J; junction bases left unmatched: 10. Germline V gene data show CDR1 as SGHTA and CDR2 as FQGNSA. The CDR3 runs 16 residues. The CDR3 loop reads CASSQGQGPKSYGYTF. In DNA form, the CDR3 reads TGTGCCAGCAGCCAGGGACAGGGGCCGAAATCCTATGGCTACACCTTC.

This chain uses TRBV7-9 with TRBJ1-2; 9 bases align to TRBD1. The CDR3 totals 16 residues. V was clipped by 1 base and J by 4 bases; unmatched bases: 7. CDR1 and CDR2 from the germline V gene are SEHNR and FQNEAQ (reference sequence). The CDR3 loop reads CASSLDWGQGLYGYTF. The DNA for the CDR3 is TGTGCCAGCAGCTTAGATTGGGGACAGGGACTCTATGGCTACACCTTC.

V and J are TRBV30 and TRBJ2-7; 14 nucleotides align to TRBD2. The germline CDR1 and CDR2 sequences are GTSNPN and SVGIG (reference sequence). There are 18 residues in the CDR3. The V gene end was trimmed by 3 bases and the J gene end by 4 bases; junction bases not matched to a gene: 14. The CDR3 DNA is TGTGCCTGGAGACCTACCGGGACTAGCGGGAGTAATTCGTACGAGCAGTACTTC. The encoded protein is CAWRPTGTSGSNSYEQYF.

This sequence joins TRBV1 and TRBJ1-5. TRBV1 is assigned pseudogene status. This CDR3 has 17 residues. CDR3 protein: CTSSQDFPFYSNQPQHF. The CDR3 region has the DNA TGCACCAGCAGCCAAGACTTTCCGTTTTATAGCAATCAGCCCCAGCATTTT.

This clone was counted only a few times. This chain links TRBV19 with TRBJ1-5; D might be TRBD1 (6 bases). Trimming took 5 bases from V and 2 from J, leaving 16 bases between them. From germline, CDR1 is LNHDA and CDR2 SQIVND (reference sequence). This CDR3 has 16 residues. The CDR3 here is CASSPEGVWRNQPQHF. In nucleotides, the CDR3 is TGTGCCAGTAGTCCAGAGGGGGTTTGGCGCAATCAGCCCCAGCATTTT. The whole variable domain, remainder taken from reference TRBV19 and TRBJ1-5, is DGGITQSPKYLFRKEGQNVTLSCEQNLNHDAMYWYRQDPGQGLRLIYYSQIVNDFQKGDIAEGYSVSREKKESFPLTVTSAQKNPTAFYLCASSPEGVWRNQPQHFGDGTRLSIL.

V and J are TRBV4-1 and TRBJ1-2; no firm D call. V was cut by 1 base and J by 4 bases, with 13 bases left in between. The length of the CDR3 is 15 residues. CDR1 MGHRA and CDR2 YSYEKL come from the germline V gene. In nucleotides, the CDR3 is TGCGCCAGCAGCCAAGTTCGGGAGGGCTTCTATGGCTACACCTTC. It codes for CASSQVREGFYGYTF.

The genes are TRBV4-1 and TRBJ2-5, with a possible D match to TRBD2 (7 bases). The V end lost 0 bases, the J end lost 2 bases, and 13 bases lay between the germline ends. This CDR3 comprises 16 residues. Germline loops: CDR1 MGHRA, CDR2 YSYEKL. The CDR3 region is CASSQERGTLQETQYF. The CDR3 DNA follows: TGCGCCAGCAGCCAAGAGCGGGGGACACTTCAAGAGACCCAGTACTTC.

This clone is a singleton in its sample. The rearrangement uses TRBV29-1 and TRBJ2-4, with 7 bases aligning to TRBD1. The CDR3 is 15 amino acids. CDR1 SQVTM and CDR2 ANQGSEA come from the germline V gene. V was clipped by 0 bases and J by 2 bases; unmatched bases: 4. The CDR3 reads CSVEDGQATKNIQYF. CDR3 DNA sequence: TGCAGCGTTGAAGACGGACAGGCCACCAAAAACATTCAGTACTTC. Together with reference TRBV29-1 and TRBJ2-4, the CDR3 gives the full variable domain: SAVISQKPSRDICQRGTSLTIQCQVDSQVTMMFWYRQQPGQSLTLIATANQGSEATYESGFVIDKFPISRPNLTFSTLTVSNMSPEDSSIYLCSVEDGQATKNIQYFGAGTRLSVL.

The chain joins TRBV19 to TRBJ2-7; 8 bases are shared with TRBD1. Germline V CDR1 and CDR2: LNHDA, SQIVND (reference sequence). This CDR3 has 14 amino acids. Trimming cost V 4 bases and J 6 bases; bases outside gene matches: 8. The CDR3 bases are TGTGCCAGTAGTACGACAGGGGACGGGGTCGAGCAGTACTTC. Protein product: CASSTTGDGVEQYF.

The chain carries TRBV4-1 and TRBJ1-6, with 9 bases identical to TRBD1. The length of the CDR3 is 16 residues. V was pared by 4 bases and J by 7 bases, with 8 bases of the junction left unmatched. Germline loops: CDR1 MGHRA, CDR2 YSYEKL. DNA for the CDR3: TGCGCCAGCAGCCGTCTGGGGACAGGGTTGAATTCACCCCTCCACTTT. It is translated as CASSRLGTGLNSPLHF.

This clone occurred a few times. The chain combines TRBV30 with TRBJ1-5; D uncertain. Per germline, CDR1 GTSNPN and CDR2 SVGIG (reference sequence). CDR3 length: 13 amino acids. V lost 4 bases, J lost 4 bases, and 11 bases lay in between. Written as DNA, the CDR3 is TGTGCCTGGAATCCGGGTGGGAATCAGCCCCAGCATTTT. As protein: CAWNPGGNQPQHF. The full variable domain, its missing parts supplied by reference TRBV30 and TRBJ1-5, is SQTIHQWPATLVQPVGSPLSLECTVEGTSNPNLYWYRQAAGRGLQLLFYSVGIGQISSEVPQNLSASRPQDRQFILSSKKLLLSDSGFYLCAWNPGGNQPQHFGDGTRLSIL.

The chain joins TRBV5-4 to TRBJ2-1; TRBD2 aligns across 7 bases. The CDR3 has 16 amino acids. V dropped 2 bases and J dropped 4; count of bases not matched to a gene: 9. The germline V gene has CDR1 SGHNT and CDR2 YYREEE (reference sequence). CDR3 nucleotide sequence: TGTGCCAGCAGCTTTAGTTTGCTAGCGGAGTACAATGAGCAGTTCTTC. Its translation: CASSFSLLAEYNEQFF.

The CDR3 region has the DNA TGCGCCAGCAGCTTGGAGGTAGATAGCGAGACCCAGTACTTC. Protein sequence: CASSLEVDSETQYF. The chain carries TRBV5-1 and TRBJ2-5; D not resolved. Trimming pared 0 bases from V and 5 bases from J, leaving 11 bases between. The CDR3 is 14 amino acids. The germline CDR1 and CDR2 sequences are SGHRS and YFSETQ.

This sequence joins TRBV4-1 and TRBJ2-1; the D gene is possibly TRBD1 (5 bases). Germline V gene lookup returns CDR1 MGHRA and CDR2 YSYEKL. The CDR3 runs to 15 residues. The ends were cut back, 1 base at V and 9 bases at J, with 16 bases in the middle. The CDR3 sequence is CASSQVSGEGAEQFF. The CDR3 nucleotides read TGCGCCAGCAGCCAAGTTAGTGGGGAAGGGGCTGAGCAGTTCTTC.

This clone has a handful of counts. The chain employs TRBV5-6 and TRBJ2-5; the D gene is possibly TRBD2 (5 bases). With the DNA end fitting TRBJ2-7 better, the J assignment may be wrong. The CDR3 runs to 12 residues. The germline V gene has CDR1 SGHDT and CDR2 YYEEEE. Here the CDR3 reads CASSRDSYEQYF. Here the CDR3 DNA reads TGTGCCAGCAGCCGGGACTCCTACGAGCAGTACTTC.

The chain couples TRBV11-3 to TRBJ1-1; the D gene is possibly TRBD1 (5 bases). CDR3 length: 15 amino acids. The germline V and J ends were trimmed by 0 bases and 1 base, with 9 bases remaining between them. Germline V lookup: CDR1 SGHNT, CDR2 YENEEA. The CDR3 DNA reads TGTGCCAGCAGCTTAGATCAGGGTTGGAACACTGAAGCTTTCTTT. Amino acids: CASSLDQGWNTEAFF.